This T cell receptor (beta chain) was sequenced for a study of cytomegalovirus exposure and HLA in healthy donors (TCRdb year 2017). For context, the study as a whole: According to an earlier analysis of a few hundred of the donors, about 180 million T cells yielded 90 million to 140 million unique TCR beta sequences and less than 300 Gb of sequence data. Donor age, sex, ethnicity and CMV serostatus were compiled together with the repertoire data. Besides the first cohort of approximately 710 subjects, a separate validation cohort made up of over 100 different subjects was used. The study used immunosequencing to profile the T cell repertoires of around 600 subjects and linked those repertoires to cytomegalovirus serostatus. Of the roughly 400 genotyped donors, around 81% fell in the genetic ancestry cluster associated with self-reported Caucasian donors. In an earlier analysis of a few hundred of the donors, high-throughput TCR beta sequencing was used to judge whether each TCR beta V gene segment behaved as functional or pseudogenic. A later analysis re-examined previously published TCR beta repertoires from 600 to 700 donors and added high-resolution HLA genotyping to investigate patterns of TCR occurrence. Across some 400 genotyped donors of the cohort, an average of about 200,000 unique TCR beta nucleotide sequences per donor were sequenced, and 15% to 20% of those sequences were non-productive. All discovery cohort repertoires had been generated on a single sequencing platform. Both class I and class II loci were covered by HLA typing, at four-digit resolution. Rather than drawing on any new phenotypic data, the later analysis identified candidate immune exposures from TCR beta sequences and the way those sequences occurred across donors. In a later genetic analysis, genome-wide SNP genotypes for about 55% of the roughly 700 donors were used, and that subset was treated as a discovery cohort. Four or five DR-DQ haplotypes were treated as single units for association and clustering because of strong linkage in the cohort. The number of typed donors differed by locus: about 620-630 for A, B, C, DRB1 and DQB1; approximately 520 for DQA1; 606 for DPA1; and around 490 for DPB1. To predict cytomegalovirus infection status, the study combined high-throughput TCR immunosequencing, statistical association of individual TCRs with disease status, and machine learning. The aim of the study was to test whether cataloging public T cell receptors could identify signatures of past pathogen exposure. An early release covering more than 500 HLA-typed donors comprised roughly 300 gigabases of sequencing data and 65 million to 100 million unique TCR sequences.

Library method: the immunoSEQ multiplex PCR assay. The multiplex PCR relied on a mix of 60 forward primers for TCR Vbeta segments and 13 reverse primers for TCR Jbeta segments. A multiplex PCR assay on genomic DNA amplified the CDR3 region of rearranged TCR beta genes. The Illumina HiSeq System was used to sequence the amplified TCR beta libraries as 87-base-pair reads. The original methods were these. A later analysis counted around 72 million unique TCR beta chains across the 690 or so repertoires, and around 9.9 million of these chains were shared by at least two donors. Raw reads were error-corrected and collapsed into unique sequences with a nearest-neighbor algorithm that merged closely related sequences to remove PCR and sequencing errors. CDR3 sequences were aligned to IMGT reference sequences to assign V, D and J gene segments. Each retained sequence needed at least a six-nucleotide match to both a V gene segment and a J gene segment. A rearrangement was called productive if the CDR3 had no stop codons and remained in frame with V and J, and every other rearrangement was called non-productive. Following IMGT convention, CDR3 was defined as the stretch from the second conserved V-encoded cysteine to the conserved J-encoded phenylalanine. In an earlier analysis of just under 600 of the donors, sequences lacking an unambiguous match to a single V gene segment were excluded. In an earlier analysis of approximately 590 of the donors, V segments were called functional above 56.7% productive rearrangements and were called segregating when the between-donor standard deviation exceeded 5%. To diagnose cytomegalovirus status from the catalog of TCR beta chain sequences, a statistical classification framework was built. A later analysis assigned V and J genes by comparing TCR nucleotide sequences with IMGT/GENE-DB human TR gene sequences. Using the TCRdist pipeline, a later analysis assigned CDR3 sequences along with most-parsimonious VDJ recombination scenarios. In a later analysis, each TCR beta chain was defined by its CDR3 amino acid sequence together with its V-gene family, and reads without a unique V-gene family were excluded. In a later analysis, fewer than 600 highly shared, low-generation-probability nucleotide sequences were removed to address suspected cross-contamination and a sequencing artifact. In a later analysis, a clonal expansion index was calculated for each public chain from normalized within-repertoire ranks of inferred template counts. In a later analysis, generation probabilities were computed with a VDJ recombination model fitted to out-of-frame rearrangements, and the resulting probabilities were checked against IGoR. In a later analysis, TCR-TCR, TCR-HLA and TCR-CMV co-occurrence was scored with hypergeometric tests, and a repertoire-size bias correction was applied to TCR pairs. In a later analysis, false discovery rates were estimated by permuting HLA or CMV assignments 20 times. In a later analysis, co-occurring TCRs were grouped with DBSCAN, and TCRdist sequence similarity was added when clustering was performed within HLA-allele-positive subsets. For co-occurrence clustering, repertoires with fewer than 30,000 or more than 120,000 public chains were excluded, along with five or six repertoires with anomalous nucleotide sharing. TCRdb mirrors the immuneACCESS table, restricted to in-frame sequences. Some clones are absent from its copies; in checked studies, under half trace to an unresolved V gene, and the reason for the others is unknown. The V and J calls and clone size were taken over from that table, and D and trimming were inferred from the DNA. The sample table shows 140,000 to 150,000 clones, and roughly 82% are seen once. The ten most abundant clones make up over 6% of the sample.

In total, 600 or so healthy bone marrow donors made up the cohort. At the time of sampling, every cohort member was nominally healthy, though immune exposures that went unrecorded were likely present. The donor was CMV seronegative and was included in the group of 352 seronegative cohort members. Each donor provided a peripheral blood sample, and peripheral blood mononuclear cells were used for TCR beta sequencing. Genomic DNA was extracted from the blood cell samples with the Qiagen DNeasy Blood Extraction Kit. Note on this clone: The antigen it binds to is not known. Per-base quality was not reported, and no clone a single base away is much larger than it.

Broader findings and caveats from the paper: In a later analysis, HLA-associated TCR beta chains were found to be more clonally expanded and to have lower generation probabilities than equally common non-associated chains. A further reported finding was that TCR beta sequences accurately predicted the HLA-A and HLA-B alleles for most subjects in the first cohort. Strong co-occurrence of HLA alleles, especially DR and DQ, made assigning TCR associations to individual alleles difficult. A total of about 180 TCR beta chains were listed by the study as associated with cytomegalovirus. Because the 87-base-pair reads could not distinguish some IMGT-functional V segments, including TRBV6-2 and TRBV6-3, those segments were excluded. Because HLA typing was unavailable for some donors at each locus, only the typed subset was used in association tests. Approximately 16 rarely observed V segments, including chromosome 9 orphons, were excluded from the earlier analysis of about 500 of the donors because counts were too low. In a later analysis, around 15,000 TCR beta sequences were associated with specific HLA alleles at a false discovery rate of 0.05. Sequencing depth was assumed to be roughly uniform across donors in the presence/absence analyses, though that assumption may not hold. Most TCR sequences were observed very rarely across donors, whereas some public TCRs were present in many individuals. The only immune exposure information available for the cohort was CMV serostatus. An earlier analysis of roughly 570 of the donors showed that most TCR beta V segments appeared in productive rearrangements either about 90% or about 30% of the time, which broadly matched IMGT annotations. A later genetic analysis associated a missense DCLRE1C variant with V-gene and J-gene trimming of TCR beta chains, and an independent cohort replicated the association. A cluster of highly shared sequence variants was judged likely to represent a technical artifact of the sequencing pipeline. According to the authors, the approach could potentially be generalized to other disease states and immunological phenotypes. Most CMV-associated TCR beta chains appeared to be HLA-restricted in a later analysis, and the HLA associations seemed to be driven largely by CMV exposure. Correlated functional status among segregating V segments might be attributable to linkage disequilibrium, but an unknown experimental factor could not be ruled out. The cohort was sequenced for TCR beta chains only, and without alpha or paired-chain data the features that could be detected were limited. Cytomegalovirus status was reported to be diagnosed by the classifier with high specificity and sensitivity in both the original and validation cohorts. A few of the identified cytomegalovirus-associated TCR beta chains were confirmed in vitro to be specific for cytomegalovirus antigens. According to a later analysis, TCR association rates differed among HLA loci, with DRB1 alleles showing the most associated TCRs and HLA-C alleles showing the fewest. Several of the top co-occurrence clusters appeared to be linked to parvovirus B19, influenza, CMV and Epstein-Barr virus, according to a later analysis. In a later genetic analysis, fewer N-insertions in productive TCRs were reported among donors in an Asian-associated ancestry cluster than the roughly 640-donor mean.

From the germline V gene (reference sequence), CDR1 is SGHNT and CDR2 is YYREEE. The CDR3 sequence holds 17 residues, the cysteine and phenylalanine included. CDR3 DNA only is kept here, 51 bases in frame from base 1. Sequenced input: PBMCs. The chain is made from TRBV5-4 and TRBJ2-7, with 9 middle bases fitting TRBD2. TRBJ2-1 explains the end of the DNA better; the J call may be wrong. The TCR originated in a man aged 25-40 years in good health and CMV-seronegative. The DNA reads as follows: TGTGCCAGCAGCAGTATTAGCGGGAGTGGCTCCTACAATGAGCAGTTCTTC. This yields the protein CASSSISGSGSYNEQFF.